Each of the 27 T cell receptor beta chains below was sequenced from the same sample in a study of blood T cell repertoires in COVID-19. Clones were sequenced by immunoSEQ multiplex PCR, and TCRdb holds only the in-frame ones, with some missing. This repertoire shows 60,000 to 70,000 clones, approximately 80% found once; its top ten account for about 50%. The sequencing input was peripheral blood. The receptors come from a woman older than 75 with acute or convalescent COVID-19.

The chain links TRBV7-6 to TRBJ2-1; the match to TRBD2 covers 12 bases. This CDR3 is 16 amino acids long. Germline CDR1 SGHVS, CDR2 FNYEAQ. Trimming cost V 4 bases and J 7 bases; bases outside gene matches: 8. The CDR3 nucleotides read TGTGCCAGCAGCTCATTGACTAGCGGGAGTAGAAATGAGCAGTTCTTC. Amino acid sequence: CASSSLTSGSRNEQFF.

The V gene is TRBV29-1, the J gene TRBJ2-7; D not resolved. Germline V gives CDR1 SQVTM, CDR2 ANQGSEA. Trimming pared 4 bases from V and 0 bases from J, leaving 7 bases between. There are 12 residues in the CDR3. DNA of the CDR3: TGCAGCGTTGTGGTGAGCTCCTACGAGCAGTACTTC. Translation gives CSVVVSSYEQYF.

V is TRBV27 and J is TRBJ1-1; 9 bases are a match to TRBD1. The CDR3 sequence is 14 residues long. Per the germline V gene, CDR1 is MNHEY and CDR2 is SMNVEV (reference sequence). The V and J ends lost 4 bases and 5 bases, in that order; junction bases with no gene match: 5. CDR3 amino acids: CASSWGTGKTEAFF. The DNA of the CDR3 is TGTGCCAGCAGTTGGGGGACAGGGAAGACTGAAGCTTTCTTT.

This clone was seen more than once but under ten times. The chain joins TRBV28 to TRBJ1-3; D not certain. Trimming shortened V by 6 bases and J by 0 bases, and 9 bases separated the two germline ends. The CDR3 has 14 residues. Germline loops: CDR1 MDHEN, CDR2 SYDVKM. DNA for the CDR3: TGTGCCAGCAGGCTACCGGGCTCTGGAAACACCATATATTTT. Its translation: CASRLPGSGNTIYF.

The rearrangement uses TRBV11-2 and TRBJ1-6, with D unresolved. The CDR3 runs 14 residues. V lost 5 bases to trimming and J lost 7 bases, with 12 bases between them. Per the germline V gene, CDR1 is SGHAT and CDR2 is FQNNGV. The CDR3 DNA follows: TGTGCCAGCAGCCTATCTGGGAGGAATTCACCCCTCCACTTT. As protein: CASSLSGRNSPLHF.

The chain combines TRBV5-6 with TRBJ2-7; D possibly corresponds to TRBD2 (6 bases). Trimming removed 3 bases from V and 0 bases from J, with 13 bases in between. Germline V gives CDR1 SGHDT, CDR2 YYEEEE. CDR3 length equals 15 residues. In DNA, the CDR3 is TGTGCCAGCAGCTCCGGACTACCGTACTCCTACGAGCAGTACTTC. Translating it yields CASSSGLPYSYEQYF. The entire variable domain, with the rest obtained from reference TRBV5-6 and TRBJ2-7, is as follows: DAGVTQSPTHLIKTRGQQVTLRCSPKSGHDTVSWYQQALGQGPQFIFQYYEEEERQRGNFPDRFSGHQFPNYSSELNVNALLLGDSALYLCASSSGLPYSYEQYFGPGTRLTVT.

The chain carries TRBV6-1 and TRBJ1-1; D is possibly TRBD1 (6 bases). Germline-derived CDR1 and CDR2 are MNHNS and SASEGT. The CDR3 contains 15 residues. With 1 base removed from V and 11 bases from J, the gap between germline ends came to 20 bases. The CDR3 is CASSEVWGHQLAAFF. The CDR3 DNA reads as TGTGCCAGCAGTGAAGTGTGGGGGCACCAATTAGCGGCTTTCTTT.

The chain uses TRBV4-3 and TRBJ2-4; D not resolved. The CDR3 spans 15 residues. Between the trimmed V and J ends, which lost 3 bases and 11 bases, there was a span of 20 bases. CDR1 and CDR2 (germline): LGHNA, YSLEER. This CDR3 reads CASSQSRVASPVQYF. In DNA form, the CDR3 reads TGCGCCAGCAGCCAGTCCCGGGTCGCCAGCCCTGTTCAGTACTTC.

CDR3 bases: TGTGCCAGCACCAATCCGGGACAGAGAGGTCAGCCCCAGCATTTT. Protein sequence: CASTNPGQRGQPQHF. The V gene is TRBV28, the J gene TRBJ1-5; 7 nucleotides line up with TRBD1. The V segment lost 7 bases and the J segment 6 bases; nucleotides outside the gene matches: 12. The germline gives CDR1 MDHEN, CDR2 SYDVKM. The CDR3 consists of 15 residues.

The V and J genes are TRBV3-1 (or the pseudogene TRBV3-2) and TRBJ1-1, with D tentatively TRBD1 (5 bases). The ends were cut back, 5 bases at V and 2 bases at J, with 15 bases in the middle. This CDR3 is built from 15 residues. Looked up from germline, CDR1 is LGHDT and CDR2 is YNNKEL (reference sequence). CDR3 sequence reads: CASSATAGSNTEAFF. CDR3 sequence (DNA): TGTGCCAGCAGCGCAACGGCAGGGTCCAACACTGAAGCTTTCTTT.

This chain uses TRBV5-4 with TRBJ2-3; 10 nucleotides line up with TRBD2. The CDR3 has 16 residues. Germline V gene lookup returns CDR1 SGHNT and CDR2 YYREEE (reference sequence). J lost 0 bases, V lost 4 bases, and 5 bases had no gene match. The CDR3 nucleotides read TGTGCCAGCAGCCCAGCGACTAGCGGGAGCACAGATACGCAGTATTTT. This codes for CASSPATSGSTDTQYF.

The rearrangement joins TRBV6-5 to TRBJ2-2; TRBD1 aligns across 7 bases. Trimming cost V 11 bases and J 3 bases; bases outside gene matches: 6. Germline V lookup: CDR1 MNHEY, CDR2 SVGAGI. The CDR3 totals 13 residues. The CDR3 region is CAHRQGDTGELFF. The CDR3 nucleotides are TGTGCCCACCGACAGGGTGACACCGGGGAGCTGTTTTTT.

V usage is TRBV19 and J usage is TRBJ2-3; 7 bases agree with TRBD2. CDR3 length equals 10 residues. Per the germline V gene, CDR1 is LNHDA and CDR2 is SQIVND (reference sequence). J lost 6 bases, V lost 9 bases, and 0 bases had no gene match. CDR3 region: CASGGDTQYF. As DNA, the CDR3 is TGTGCCAGCGGGGGGGATACGCAGTATTTT.

Here the CDR3 reads CSVFGTAHTEAFF. The CDR3 DNA follows: TGCAGCGTGTTTGGGACAGCTCACACTGAAGCTTTCTTT. The chain is built from TRBV29-1 and TRBJ1-1, with 7 bases aligning to TRBD1. This CDR3 is built from 13 residues. Germline V gives CDR1 SQVTM, CDR2 ANQGSEA. V shed 6 bases and J 3 bases; nucleotides not matched to a gene: 7.

Comment on this clone: In the same sample, other DNA sequences code for this CDR3. The chain carries TRBV7-2 and TRBJ1-3; 10 bases match TRBD1. Germline CDR1 and CDR2: SGHTA and FQGNSA. Unmatched junction bases numbered 2, after V lost 1 base and J lost 2 bases. The CDR3 runs 16 residues. The CDR3 DNA reads TGTGCCAGCAGCTTAGTGGGACAGGGGACTGGAAACACCATATATTTT. It codes for CASSLVGQGTGNTIYF.

The CDR3 sequence: CAFKGEDQPQHF. CDR3 DNA sequence: TGTGCCTTCAAGGGGGAAGATCAGCCCCAGCATTTT. The chain recombines TRBV30 with TRBJ1-5; tentatively, D is TRBD1 (6 bases). The CDR3 consists of 12 residues. Germline CDR1 GTSNPN, CDR2 SVGIG (reference sequence). Trimming shortened V by 7 bases and J by 5 bases, and 12 bases separated the two germline ends.

CDR3 protein: CASSHYRGNAGYTF. CDR3 coding DNA: TGTGCCAGCAGCCATTACAGGGGAAATGCTGGCTACACCTTC. This rearrangement joins TRBV3-1 (or the pseudogene TRBV3-2) to TRBJ1-2, with 7 bases fitting TRBD1. The germline V gene has CDR1 LGHDT and CDR2 YNNKEL (reference sequence). The CDR3 sequence is 14 residues long. V was clipped by 3 bases and J by 7 bases; unmatched bases: 8.

Many counts were recorded for this clone. The rearrangement links TRBV9 to TRBJ1-4, with a possible D match to TRBD1 (5 bases). CDR3 length: 17 amino acids. CDR1 SGDLS and CDR2 YYNGEE come from the germline V gene. V was trimmed by 4 bases and J by 3 bases, leaving 19 bases between them. CDR3 nucleotide sequence: TGTGCCAGCAGCCGCCGCCCCTCGGCAGGGCCTAATGAAAAACTGTTTTTT. This gives the protein CASSRRPSAGPNEKLFF.

This rearrangement joins TRBV19 to TRBJ1-2, with 8 bases fitting TRBD1. The CDR3 runs to 15 residues. Germline lookup yields CDR1 LNHDA and CDR2 SQIVND (reference sequence). V trimming: 5 bases; J trimming: 4 bases; junction bases outside the gene matches: 9. The CDR3 reads CASSPTGTGPYGYTF. The CDR3 bases are TGTGCCAGTAGTCCGACCGGGACAGGACCCTATGGCTACACCTTC.

The chain carries TRBV7-9 and TRBJ1-4; 10 nucleotides line up with TRBD1. V shed 5 bases and J 8 bases; nucleotides not matched to a gene: 14. CDR3 length: 17 residues. Germline CDR1 reads SEHNR; CDR2 reads FQNEAQ (reference sequence). CDR3 sequence: CASSPGTGATSGEKLFF. DNA of the CDR3: TGTGCCAGCAGCCCCGGGACAGGGGCCACCTCGGGCGAAAAACTGTTTTTT.

The chain joins TRBV20-1 to TRBJ1-3, with D possibly TRBD1 on 6 matching bases. Per the germline V gene, CDR1 is DFQATT and CDR2 is SNEGSKA (reference sequence). V lost 3 bases to trimming and J lost 7 bases, with 16 bases between them. The CDR3 sequence is 14 residues long. This CDR3 reads CSASSVAGVNTIYF. CDR3 bases: TGCAGTGCTAGTTCCGTGGCAGGGGTGAACACCATATATTTT.

The genes are TRBV6-1 and TRBJ1-3; no reliable D call. Trimming cost V 2 bases and J 0 bases, with 8 bases left between them. The CDR3 length is 15 residues. Germline V gene lookup returns CDR1 MNHNS and CDR2 SASEGT. CDR3 sequence reads: CASSERDTSGNTIYF. CDR3 nucleotide sequence: TGTGCCAGCAGTGAACGAGACACCTCTGGAAACACCATATATTTT.

This clone was detected a few times. The chain is built from TRBV5-6 and TRBJ1-6, with TRBD1 matching over 10 bases. The CDR3 is 16 residues long. CDR1 is SGHDT and CDR2 is YYEEEE in the germline V gene. Losses at the gene ends were 0 bases for V and 7 bases for J; bases not matched to a gene: 4. The CDR3 protein is CASSLGQGATNSPLHF. CDR3 sequence (DNA): TGTGCCAGCAGCTTGGGACAGGGGGCCACAAATTCACCCCTCCACTTT.

There are a few counts of this clone. The chain has TRBV28 and TRBJ2-7; D gene unclear. CDR3 length equals 13 residues. V lost 10 bases, J lost 0 bases, and 13 bases lay in between. Germline V gene lookup returns CDR1 MDHEN and CDR2 SYDVKM. The CDR3 loop is CATIDTLSYEQYF. CDR3 bases: TGTGCCACCATCGACACCCTCTCCTACGAGCAGTACTTC.

This clone appeared once. The chain combines TRBV6-5 with TRBJ1-2; 7 bases align to TRBD1. From germline, CDR1 is MNHEY and CDR2 SVGAGI. Trimming took 8 bases from V and 5 from J; bases not matched to a gene: 11. CDR3 length: 14 amino acids. The CDR3 protein is CASGDREKGYGYTF. Here the CDR3 DNA reads TGTGCCAGCGGCGACAGGGAAAAAGGTTATGGCTACACCTTC.

This clone appeared a few times. This sequence joins TRBV6-2 or TRBV6-3 and TRBJ1-2; 8 bases agree with TRBD1. The V gene end was trimmed by 2 bases and the J gene end by 3 bases; junction bases not matched to a gene: 5. Germline CDR1 reads MNHEY; CDR2 reads SVGEGT. The CDR3 loop spans 15 amino acids. The CDR3 sequence is CASSYPGQGDYGYTF. DNA for the CDR3: TGTGCCAGCAGTTACCCCGGACAGGGAGACTATGGCTACACCTTC.

The chain combines TRBV6-5 with TRBJ1-2, with 9 bases identical to TRBD1. V trimming: 6 bases; J trimming: 8 bases; junction bases outside the gene matches: 10. This CDR3 region has 14 residues. CDR1 is MNHEY and CDR2 is SVGAGI in the germline V gene. The DNA of the CDR3 is TGTGCCAGCAGCTCCGGGACAGGGTCAATAGGCTACACCTTC. It encodes CASSSGTGSIGYTF.